This TCR beta chain was captured by sequencing in a study of CD8+CD57+ T cells in acquired aplastic anemia. Overall study context: Sorting CD4+ and CD8+ cells gave DNA averaging approximately 3 ug. Overall study results and limits: No significant patient-versus-control difference appeared in CD8+ Simpson's diversity.

In this sample, this clonotype turned up a few times. The antigen is undetermined. CDR3 length: 12 residues. Germline assignment: CDR1 LGHNT and CDR2 FRNRAP. V shed 5 bases and J shed 3 bases, with 8 bases lying between them. Genomic DNA constituted the template upon which TCR beta VDJ and CDR3 profiling was performed. TCRdb reprocessed the reads with MiXCR, giving one entry per CDR3 protein. The sample holds 400,000 to 450,000 distinct CDR3 sequences, under 80% seen once. This TCR came from a human donor in good health, serving as a control. The chain is built from TRBV12-5 and TRBJ2-7; possible D gene TRBD2, 5 bases. Sequencing was performed on sorted CD4+, CD8+, or CD8+CD57+ T cells (not recorded which) from PBMCs. In DNA, the CDR3 is TGTGCTAGTGGTGCGGGCGGCTACGAGCAGTACTTC. This gives the protein CASGAGGYEQYF.